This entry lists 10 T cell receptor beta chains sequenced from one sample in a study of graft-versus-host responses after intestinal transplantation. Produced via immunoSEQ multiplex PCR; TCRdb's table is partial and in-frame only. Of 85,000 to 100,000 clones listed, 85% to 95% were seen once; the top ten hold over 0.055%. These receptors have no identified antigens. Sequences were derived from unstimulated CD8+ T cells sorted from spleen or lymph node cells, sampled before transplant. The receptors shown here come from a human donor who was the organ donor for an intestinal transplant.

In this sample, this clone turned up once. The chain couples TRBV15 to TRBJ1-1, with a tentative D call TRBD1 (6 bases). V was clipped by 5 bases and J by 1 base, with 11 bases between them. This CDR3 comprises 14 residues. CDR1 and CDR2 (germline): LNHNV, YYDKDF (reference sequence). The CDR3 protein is CATSEGQPNTEAFF. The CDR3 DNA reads TGTGCCACCAGCGAAGGACAGCCGAACACTGAAGCTTTCTTT.

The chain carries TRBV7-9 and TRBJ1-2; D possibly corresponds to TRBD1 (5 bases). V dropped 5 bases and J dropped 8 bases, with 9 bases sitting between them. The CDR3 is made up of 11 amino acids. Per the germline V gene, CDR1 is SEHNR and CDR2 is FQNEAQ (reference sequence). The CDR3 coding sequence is TGTGCCAGCAGCCCAGGGTACGGCTACACCTTC. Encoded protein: CASSPGYGYTF.

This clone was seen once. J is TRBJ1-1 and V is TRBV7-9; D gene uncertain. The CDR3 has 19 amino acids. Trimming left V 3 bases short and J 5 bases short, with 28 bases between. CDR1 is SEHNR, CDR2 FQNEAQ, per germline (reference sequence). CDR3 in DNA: TGTGCCAGCAGCTTTCTGGCGGGCGGGGTGGTTGGTGGGGTGACTGAAGCTTTCTTT. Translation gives CASSFLAGGVVGGVTEAFF.

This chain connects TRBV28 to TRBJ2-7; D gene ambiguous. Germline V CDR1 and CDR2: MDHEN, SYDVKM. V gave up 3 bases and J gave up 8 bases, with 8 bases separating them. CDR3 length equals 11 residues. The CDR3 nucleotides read TGTGCCAGCAGTTTTCGAGCGAAGCAGTACTTC. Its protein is CASSFRAKQYF.

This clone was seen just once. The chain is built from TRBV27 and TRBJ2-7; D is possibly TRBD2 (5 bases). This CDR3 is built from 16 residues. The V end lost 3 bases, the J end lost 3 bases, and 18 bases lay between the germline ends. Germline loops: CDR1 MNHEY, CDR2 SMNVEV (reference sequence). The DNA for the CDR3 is TGTGCCAGCAGTTTTACTCAGGAGGTACTATGCTACGAGCAGTACTTC. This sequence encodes CASSFTQEVLCYEQYF.

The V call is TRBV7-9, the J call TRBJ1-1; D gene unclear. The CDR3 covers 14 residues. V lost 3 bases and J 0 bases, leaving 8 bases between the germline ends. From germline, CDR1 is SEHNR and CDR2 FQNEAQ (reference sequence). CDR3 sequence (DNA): TGTGCCAGCAGCTTGACGGGTGTGAACACTGAAGCTTTCTTT. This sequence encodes CASSLTGVNTEAFF.

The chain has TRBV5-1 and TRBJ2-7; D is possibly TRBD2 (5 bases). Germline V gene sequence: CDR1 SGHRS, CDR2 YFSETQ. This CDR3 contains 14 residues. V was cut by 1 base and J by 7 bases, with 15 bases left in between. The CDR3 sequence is CASSLTVGSGEQYF. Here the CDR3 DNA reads TGCGCCAGCAGCTTGACCGTGGGCTCGGGGGAGCAGTACTTC.

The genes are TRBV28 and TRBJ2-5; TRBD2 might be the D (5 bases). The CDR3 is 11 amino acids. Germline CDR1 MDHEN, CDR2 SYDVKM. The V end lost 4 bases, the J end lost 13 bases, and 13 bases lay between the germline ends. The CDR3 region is CASSSFGEWYF. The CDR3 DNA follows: TGTGCCAGCAGTTCCTTCGGGGAGTGGTACTTC.

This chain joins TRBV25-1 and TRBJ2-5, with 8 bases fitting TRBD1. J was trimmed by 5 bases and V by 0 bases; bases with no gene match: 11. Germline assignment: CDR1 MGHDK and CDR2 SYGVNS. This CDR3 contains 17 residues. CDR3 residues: CASSEYTRAGGAETQYF. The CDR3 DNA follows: TGTGCCAGCAGTGAATACACGCGGGCAGGGGGCGCGGAGACCCAGTACTTC.

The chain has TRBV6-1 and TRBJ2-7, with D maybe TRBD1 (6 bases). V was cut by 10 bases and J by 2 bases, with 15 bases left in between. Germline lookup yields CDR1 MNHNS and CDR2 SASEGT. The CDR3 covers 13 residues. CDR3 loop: CAMPSWGPYEQYF. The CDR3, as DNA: TGTGCCATGCCGTCCTGGGGGCCCTACGAGCAGTACTTC.